A selection of T cell receptor beta chains follows, all from one sample in a study of shared clonotypes between healthy human individuals. The method was immunoSEQ multiplex PCR; TCRdb's version includes in-frame clones alone and lacks a portion of them. Of about 2,500,000 clones in the sample, more than 80% were seen once. Material for sequencing was naive CD4+ T cells sorted from blood. Receptor source: a man between 18 and 35 years old in good health. CDR3s include the opening cysteine and the closing phenylalanine or tryptophan. The D gene is left open where the match is weak. Rows may omit the clone size; those that give it use once, few, many or a size class.

J gene | D gene | V gene | clone size | CDR3 protein | CDR3 DNA
TRBJ2-7 | NA | TRBV6-6 | once | CASSYSRGGSYEQYF | TGTGCCAGCAGTTACTCGAGGGGCGGGTCCTACGAGCAGTACTTC
TRBJ1-1 | NA | TRBV21-1 | NA | CASSFTGWNTEAFF | TGTGCCAGCAGCTTTACGGGGTGGAACACTGAAGCTTTCTTT
TRBJ1-5 | NA | TRBV18 | NA | CASSLGHQIRNQPQHF | TGTGCCAGCTCACTAGGACACCAGATACGCAATCAGCCCCAGCATTTT
TRBJ2-3 | NA | TRBV28 | NA | CASSGLDASPEQYF | TGTGCCAGCAGCGGACTGGACGCCTCACCGGAGCAGTATTTT
TRBJ2-3 | NA | TRBV18 | NA | CASSGGPADTQYF | TGTGCCAGCTCGGGGGGTCCCGCAGATACGCAGTATTTT
TRBJ1-2 | NA | TRBV6-6 | NA | CASSYRSNYGYTF | TGTGCCAGCAGTTACAGGAGTAACTATGGCTACACCTTC
TRBJ2-6 | NA | TRBV7-2 | NA | CASSLVTGLLSGANVLTF | TGTGCCAGCAGCTTAGTTACAGGTCTTCTCTCTGGGGCCAACGTCCTGACTTTC
TRBJ2-1 | NA | TRBV5-4 | NA | CASSLASNNEQFF | TGTGCCAGCAGCTTGGCGAGCAACAATGAGCAGTTCTTC
TRBJ2-1 | NA | TRBV6-5 | once | CASSRSSAGNEQFF | TGTGCCAGCAGCCGGTCTTCGGCTGGCAATGAGCAGTTCTTC
TRBJ1-2 | TRBD1 | TRBV18 | NA | CASSPEGQGYGYTF | TGTGCCAGCTCACCAGAGGGACAGGGCTATGGCTACACCTTC
TRBJ1-5 | NA | TRBV6-4 | NA | CASSAGENQPQHF | TGTGCCAGCAGTGCGGGGGAGAATCAGCCCCAGCATTTT
TRBJ1-4 | TRBD1 | TRBV18 | NA | CASSPPNPGQARTNEKLFF | TGTGCCAGCTCACCACCGAACCCGGGACAGGCCCGAACTAATGAAAAACTGTTTTTT
TRBJ1-4 | TRBD1 | TRBV30 | once | CAWGGQGYEKLFF | TGTGCCTGGGGGGGACAGGGCTATGAAAAACTGTTTTTT
TRBJ2-7 | TRBD2 | TRBV7-3 | NA | CASSLSGGFGEQYF | TGTGCCAGCAGCTTAAGCGGGGGGTTCGGCGAGCAGTACTTC
TRBJ1-2 | NA | TRBV4-3 | NA | CASSQDTQGLINGYTF | TGCGCCAGCAGCCAAGATACGCAGGGGTTGATAAATGGCTACACCTTC
TRBJ1-2 | TRBD1 | TRBV4-1 | once | CASSHASPTGNYGYTF | TGCGCCAGCAGCCACGCCAGCCCGACAGGGAACTATGGCTACACCTTC
TRBJ2-7 | NA | TRBV11-3 | NA | CASSPVGRSYEQYF | TGTGCCAGCAGTCCTGTGGGTAGATCCTACGAGCAGTACTTC
TRBJ2-6 | NA | TRBV5-1 | NA | CASNKGDSGANVLTF | TGCGCCAGTAATAAGGGAGACTCTGGGGCCAACGTCCTGACTTTC
TRBJ2-1 | NA | TRBV30 | once | CAWSRGLYNEQFF | TGTGCCTGGAGTCGGGGCCTTTACAATGAGCAGTTCTTC
TRBJ2-5 | NA | TRBV5-4 | NA | CASGLGGETQYF | TGTGCCAGCGGCCTAGGGGGGGAGACCCAGTACTTC
TRBJ1-6 | NA | TRBV18 | once | CASSPQGSKNSPLHF | TGTGCCAGCTCACCACAAGGAAGCAAGAATTCACCCCTCCACTTT
TRBJ2-5 | NA | TRBV7-2 | NA | CASSLVGLGRRGETQYF | TGTGCCAGCAGCTTAGTAGGTCTGGGACGCCGGGGAGAGACCCAGTACTTC
TRBJ2-7 | NA | TRBV7-2 | once | CASQTDPYYEQYF | TGTGCCAGCCAAACAGACCCATACTACGAGCAGTACTTC
TRBJ2-7 | NA | TRBV30 | NA | CAWGWPGSEQYF | TGTGCCTGGGGATGGCCTGGGTCAGAGCAGTACTTC
TRBJ2-1 | TRBD2 | TRBV19 | once | CASSMVAGGSYNEQFF | TGTGCCAGTAGTATGGTAGCGGGGGGTTCATACAATGAGCAGTTCTTC
TRBJ1-1 | NA | TRBV4-3 | NA | CASSQDGTYTEAFF | TGCGCCAGCAGCCAAGACGGGACCTACACTGAAGCTTTCTTT
TRBJ2-3 | TRBD2 | TRBV7-2 | NA | CASSLLARSTDTQYF | TGTGCCAGCAGCCTACTAGCGCGTAGCACAGATACGCAGTATTTT
TRBJ2-7 | TRBD2 | TRBV7-3 | NA | CASSPYAVRAGEYEQYF | TGTGCCAGCAGCCCCTACGCCGTTCGGGCGGGGGAATACGAGCAGTACTTC
TRBJ2-7 | TRBD1 | TRBV5-4 | once | CASKVGQGSYEQYF | TGTGCCAGCAAGGTGGGACAGGGGTCCTACGAGCAGTACTTC
TRBJ2-5 | NA | TRBV2 | NA | CASSEGEARETQYF | TGTGCCAGCAGTGAGGGGGAGGCCCGAGAGACCCAGTACTTC
TRBJ1-5 | NA | TRBV6-5 | NA | CASSYSRSNQPQHF | TGTGCCAGCAGTTACTCTAGGAGCAATCAGCCCCAGCATTTT
TRBJ2-6 | NA | TRBV4-1 | NA | CASSPFDRRISSGANVLTF | TGCGCCAGCAGCCCCTTTGACAGGAGGATAAGCTCTGGGGCCAACGTCCTGACTTTC
TRBJ1-4 | NA | TRBV6-1 | NA | CATLRGTGEKLFF | TGTGCCACCTTAAGAGGGACCGGAGAAAAACTGTTTTTT
TRBJ1-3 | TRBD1 | TRBV5-1 | NA | CASTTGGSGNTIYF | TGCGCCAGCACCACAGGGGGCTCTGGAAACACCATATATTTT
TRBJ2-3 | TRBD2 | TRBV30 | NA | CAWTPGLAGGRGNTQYF | TGTGCCTGGACCCCGGGACTAGCGGGGGGCCGGGGAAATACGCAGTATTTT
TRBJ2-6 | NA | TRBV5-4 | NA | CASSMDSNSGANVLTF | TGTGCCAGCAGCATGGACAGCAACTCTGGGGCCAACGTCCTGACTTTC
TRBJ2-7 | NA | TRBV11-2 | NA | CASSLGTVYEQYF | TGTGCCAGCAGCTTAGGGACAGTCTACGAGCAGTACTTC
TRBJ2-2 | NA | TRBV11-2 | NA | CASSFSGSTGELFF | TGTGCCAGCAGCTTTTCGGGGTCCACCGGGGAGCTGTTTTTT
TRBJ2-3 | TRBD1 | TRBV7-3 | NA | CASSLGTGFSDTQYF | TGTGCCAGCAGCTTAGGGACAGGGTTTTCAGATACGCAGTATTTT
TRBJ2-7 | NA | TRBV18 | NA | CASSRGHSGVPYEQYF | TGTGCCAGCTCACGAGGGCATTCGGGGGTCCCGTACGAGCAGTACTTC
TRBJ2-3 | TRBD2 | TRBV5-4 | once | CASSPPGLATDTQYF | TGTGCCAGCAGCCCACCGGGACTAGCTACAGATACGCAGTATTTT
TRBJ1-6 | TRBD1 | TRBV7-2 | NA | CASSTSGGYNSPLHF | TGTGCCAGCAGCACCTCAGGGGGCTATAATTCACCCCTCCACTTT
TRBJ1-4 | NA | TRBV6-6 | NA | CASSYGTENEKLFF | TGTGCCAGCAGTTACGGGACGGAGAATGAAAAACTGTTTTTT
TRBJ2-7 | TRBD1 | TRBV14 | NA | CASSPDRSYEQYF | TGTGCCAGCAGCCCGGACAGGTCCTACGAGCAGTACTTC
TRBJ1-2 | NA | TRBV6-1 | NA | CASSGVAVVYGYTF | TGTGCCAGCAGTGGAGTTGCGGTGGTCTATGGCTACACCTTC
TRBJ1-2 | NA | TRBV6-1 | NA | CASSELIRDGYTF | TGTGCCAGCAGTGAATTAATCCGCGATGGCTACACCTTC
TRBJ2-7 | NA | TRBV6-5 | NA | CASSYSGSYEQYF | TGTGCCAGCAGTTATTCCGGCTCATACGAGCAGTACTTC
TRBJ2-3 | NA | TRBV5-4 | once | CASSWPLTDTQYF | TGTGCCAGCAGCTGGCCCCTCACAGATACGCAGTATTTT
TRBJ1-4 | NA | TRBV5-1 | NA | CASSGGRLDEKLFF | TGCGCCAGCAGCGGGGGACGGCTTGACGAAAAACTGTTTTTT
TRBJ2-3 | TRBD1 | TRBV4-1 | NA | CASSQMGQGTDTQYF | TGCGCCAGCAGCCAAATGGGACAGGGCACAGATACGCAGTATTTT
TRBJ2-7 | TRBD1 | TRBV28 | NA | CASSWGPGQGQNEQYF | TGTGCCAGCAGTTGGGGCCCGGGACAGGGGCAAAACGAGCAGTACTTC
TRBJ1-5 | TRBD1 | TRBV11-2 | NA | CASSPDRDQPQHF | TGTGCCAGCAGCCCCGACAGGGATCAGCCCCAGCATTTT
TRBJ2-5 | NA | TRBV9 | NA | CASSVMGRVQETQYF | TGTGCCAGCAGCGTAATGGGGCGGGTACAAGAGACCCAGTACTTC